The 5 T cell receptor beta chains reported below all come from one sample, sequenced in a study of graft-versus-host responses after intestinal transplantation. The data were produced by immunoSEQ multiplex PCR, yet TCRdb's version contains in-frame clones alone and is incomplete. Altogether more than 75,000 clones are present, 75% to 95% being singletons, with the ten largest covering approximately 0.3%. No antigens are known for them. Sequenced here: unstimulated CD4+ T cells sorted from spleen or lymph node cells, sampled before transplant. The receptor set was obtained from a human donor who was the organ donor for an intestinal transplant.

The chain has TRBV5-6 and TRBJ2-5; D might be TRBD1 (5 bases). The CDR3 has 13 amino acids. V was pared by 0 bases and J by 4 bases, with 7 bases between. Germline V CDR1 and CDR2: SGHDT, YYEEEE. CDR3: CASSLVRGETQYF. The CDR3, as DNA: TGTGCCAGCAGCTTGGTTAGGGGAGAGACCCAGTACTTC.

The DNA for the CDR3 is TGTGCCTGGAGTGTGACTAGCGGGAGTGAGCAGTACTTC. It is translated as CAWSVTSGSEQYF. J is TRBJ2-7 and V is TRBV30; 12 bases are shared with TRBD2. From germline, CDR1 is GTSNPN and CDR2 SVGIG (reference sequence). The V gene end was trimmed by 0 bases and the J gene end by 7 bases; junction bases not matched to a gene: 1. This CDR3 has 13 amino acids.

V usage is TRBV5-4 and J usage is TRBJ1-3; D might be TRBD1 (5 bases). This CDR3 region has 14 residues. The V end was cut by 4 bases, the J end by 1 base, with 9 bases between. Germline values: CDR1 SGHNT, CDR2 YYREEE (reference sequence). CDR3 coding DNA: TGTGCCAGCAGCATAAGGGGATCTGGAAACACCATATATTTT. Protein product: CASSIRGSGNTIYF.

The J gene is TRBJ2-5, the V gene TRBV6-1; tentative D call: TRBD1 (8 bases). The V end lost 4 bases, the J end lost 5 bases, and 17 bases lay between the germline ends. The CDR3 has 15 amino acids. CDR1 is MNHNS and CDR2 is SASEGT in the germline V gene. The CDR3 loop reads CASSGTGGGGETQYF. CDR3 DNA: TGTGCCAGCAGTGGTACAGGGGGGGGAGGCGAGACCCAGTACTTC.

The gene calls are TRBV27 and TRBJ1-2, with 7 bases that match TRBD1. V was pared by 5 bases and J by 8 bases, with 8 bases of the junction left unmatched. The CDR3 is 13 amino acids. The germline V gene has CDR1 MNHEY and CDR2 SMNVEV (reference sequence). As DNA, the CDR3 is TGTGCCAGCAGTACTACAGGGGAAAGGGGCTACACCTTC. It translates to CASSTTGERGYTF.